This is a list of T cell receptor beta chains from one sample in a study of blood T cells in healthy people across ages. MiXCR, applied by TCRdb to the 5' RACE reads, yields one record per CDR3 protein. The sample lists around 1,000,000 distinct CDR3 sequences; 20% to 25% were seen once. These data were also reused for a study on T cells of mothers and their children.

The material sequenced was blood. The receptors originated from a girl aged 2-10 years in good health. The CDR3 runs from the conserved cysteine through the conserved F or W. Fields, in order: D gene, V gene, CDR3 length, clone size, J gene, CDR3 protein, CDR3 DNA. The D gene is left open where the match is weak. The listing skips clone size in some rows; elsewhere it reads once, few, many or a size class.

>NA|TRBV9|13|few|TRBJ1-4
CASSLTVGEKLFF
TGTGCCAGCAGCCTCACCGTGGGCGAAAAACTGTTTTTT
>NA|TRBV19|14|few|TRBJ2-1
CASTRKSSYNEQFF
TGTGCCAGTACTCGGAAGAGCTCCTACAATGAGCAGTTCTTC
>TRBD1|TRBV7-9|15|NA|TRBJ1-4
CASSLGTGTSEKLFF
TGTGCCAGCAGCTTAGGGACAGGAACTTCGGAAAAACTGTTTTTT
>TRBD2|TRBV28|20|once|TRBJ2-7
CASRRKGKGLAGGKSYEQYF
TGTGCCAGCAGACGAAAGGGAAAAGGACTAGCGGGAGGGAAGTCCTACGAGCAGTACTTC
>NA|TRBV9|14|many|TRBJ2-3
CASSVGGSADTQYF
TGTGCCAGCAGCGTAGGTGGGAGCGCAGATACGCAGTATTTT
>NA|TRBV6-1|12|few|TRBJ2-7
CASRDLPKFPYF
TGTGCCAGCAGGGACCTTCCGAAGTTTCCGTACTTC
>NA|TRBV4-2|17|few|TRBJ2-1
CASSLWGSGTEVNEQFF
TGTGCCAGCAGCCTCTGGGGTTCCGGGACTGAAGTAAATGAGCAGTTCTTC
>TRBD1|TRBV10-3|12|NA|TRBJ2-7
CAIGQGLYEQYF
TGTGCCATCGGACAGGGTTTATACGAGCAGTACTTC
>NA|TRBV3-1|13|few|TRBJ2-1
CASSQMSYNEQFF
TGTGCCAGCAGCCAAATGTCCTACAATGAGCAGTTCTTC
>NA|TRBV15|14|NA|TRBJ2-3
CATSALANTDTQYF
TGTGCCACCAGCGCCTTAGCCAACACAGATACGCAGTATTTT
>NA|TRBV3-1|15|NA|TRBJ2-7
CASSYYPDRTYEQYF
TGTGCCAGCAGCTACTACCCGGACAGAACCTACGAGCAGTACTTC
>NA|TRBV4-1|18|few|TRBJ1-2
CASSQDFWSRGTNYGYTF
TGCGCCAGCAGCCAAGATTTTTGGAGTCGGGGCACCAACTATGGCTACACCTTC
>NA|TRBV6-5|11|few|TRBJ2-7
CASMRGNEQYF
TGTGCCAGCATGAGGGGGAACGAGCAGTACTTC
>NA|TRBV7-3|14|NA|TRBJ2-1
CASSLSLNYNEQFF
TGTGCCAGCAGCTTATCACTTAACTACAATGAGCAGTTCTTC
>NA|TRBV6-6|13|few|TRBJ2-5
CASSYRSLETQYF
TGTGCCAGCAGTTACCGGTCTTTAGAGACCCAGTACTTC
>NA|TRBV12-3/TRBV12-4|12|few|TRBJ1-6
CASRLRGSPLHF
TGTGCCAGCAGGTTACGGGGTTCACCCCTCCACTTT
>NA|TRBV28|15|NA|TRBJ2-7
CASSFLLEDSYEQYF
TGTGCCAGCAGTTTTCTACTCGAGGATTCCTACGAGCAGTACTTC
>NA|TRBV6-6|16|few|TRBJ2-5
CASSSPTERYQETQYF
TGTGCCAGCAGTTCGCCGACAGAGAGGTACCAAGAGACCCAGTACTTC
>NA|TRBV11-2|17|NA|TRBJ2-6
CASSQGRKSSGANVLTF
TGTGCCAGCAGCCAGGGACGGAAAAGCTCTGGGGCCAACGTCCTGACTTTC
>TRBD1|TRBV4-1|15|NA|TRBJ2-1
CASSFRTGLTIEQFF
TGCGCCAGCAGCTTCCGGACAGGGTTAACAATTGAGCAGTTCTTC
>NA|TRBV5-1|14|NA|TRBJ2-5
CASSFQGPKETQYF
TGCGCCAGCAGCTTTCAGGGGCCGAAAGAGACCCAGTACTTC
>NA|TRBV4-1|14|NA|TRBJ2-5
CASSQDLLRETQYF
TGCGCCAGCAGCCAAGATCTACTGAGAGAGACCCAGTACTTC
>NA|TRBV29-1|17|NA|TRBJ2-1
CSVEAPRVGEPYNEQFF
TGCAGCGTTGAAGCCCCCCGAGTGGGGGAGCCCTACAATGAGCAGTTCTTC
>TRBD1|TRBV10-3|15|few|TRBJ1-2
CAISPGDRPIYGYTF
TGTGCCATCAGCCCAGGGGACAGACCCATCTATGGCTACACCTTC
>TRBD2|TRBV7-9|14|NA|TRBJ2-1
CASRVAGVRNEQFF
TGTGCCAGCAGAGTAGCGGGAGTTAGGAATGAGCAGTTCTTC
>NA|TRBV12-3/TRBV12-4|15|NA|TRBJ2-3
CASSLAWSASDTQYF
TGTGCCAGCAGTTTGGCGTGGAGCGCTTCAGATACGCAGTATTTT
>NA|TRBV2|14|NA|TRBJ2-1
CASRSDEPEMGQFF
TGTGCCAGCAGGTCGGACGAACCCGAAATGGGGCAGTTCTTC
>TRBD2|TRBV10-3|16|NA|TRBJ2-1
CAINDAGTSFVNEQFF
TGTGCCATCAATGATGCCGGGACTAGCTTTGTCAATGAGCAGTTCTTC
>NA|TRBV12-3/TRBV12-4|13|many|TRBJ2-5
CASSLPPQETQYF
TGTGCCAGCAGTTTACCCCCTCAAGAGACCCAGTACTTC